The clone carrying this T cell receptor beta chain was observed a few times. Its target is unknown. This record comes from a study of T-cell memory formation after mild COVID-19. Study conclusions and caveats: CD4+ bias marked clones expanding day 15 to 37, unlike balanced contracting clones. Mostly located in CM and EM were contracting CD4+ clones, with contracting CD8+ clones located in EMRA.

TCRdb ran MiXCR on the 5' RACE reads and lists one entry per CDR3 protein. The sample lists hundreds of thousands of distinct CDR3 sequences; approximately 25% were seen once. The germline V gene encodes CDR1 ENHRY and CDR2 SYGVKD. With 10 bases clipped from V and 2 bases from J, the junction kept 9 bases outside the gene matches. This CDR3 is 14 amino acids long. This receptor was taken from an adult woman who had mild COVID-19 (a few samples of this study predate the infection). Cell type and time point are not known. This chain joins TRBV10-3 and TRBJ2-5, with 8 bases matching TRBD1. Sequencing was carried out using PBMCs or a T cell subset sorted from them (not recorded which). The CDR3 DNA sequence: TGTGCCACCAGGACAGGGCCCAGGCAAGAGACCCAGTACTTC. Amino acids: CATRTGPRQETQYF.